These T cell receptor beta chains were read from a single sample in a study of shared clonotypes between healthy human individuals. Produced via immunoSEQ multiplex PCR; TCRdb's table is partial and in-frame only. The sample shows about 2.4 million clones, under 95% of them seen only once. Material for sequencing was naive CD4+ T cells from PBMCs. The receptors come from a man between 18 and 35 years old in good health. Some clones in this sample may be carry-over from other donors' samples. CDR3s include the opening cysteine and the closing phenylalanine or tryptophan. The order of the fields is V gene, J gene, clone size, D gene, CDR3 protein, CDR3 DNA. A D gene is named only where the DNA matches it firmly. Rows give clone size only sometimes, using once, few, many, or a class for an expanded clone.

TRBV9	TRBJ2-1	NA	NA	CASSVFSGTNNEQFF	TGTGCCAGCAGCGTCTTCTCCGGGACAAACAATGAGCAGTTCTTC
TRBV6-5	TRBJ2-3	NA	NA	CASSYSSRGTDTQYF	TGTGCCAGCAGTTACTCATCCCGGGGCACAGATACGCAGTATTTT
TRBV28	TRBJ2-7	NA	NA	CATRGGSRYEQYF	TGTGCCACCCGGGGAGGAAGTCGGTACGAGCAGTACTTC
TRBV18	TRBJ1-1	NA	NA	CASSPSLRGGNTEAFF	TGTGCCAGCTCACCATCATTAAGGGGGGGGAACACTGAAGCTTTCTTT
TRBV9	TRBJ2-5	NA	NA	CASRRGPQETQYF	TGTGCCAGCAGACGGGGACCACAAGAGACCCAGTACTTC
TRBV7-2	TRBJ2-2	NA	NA	CASSLAGGGRHTGELFF	TGTGCCAGCAGCTTAGCGGGCGGAGGTAGACACACCGGGGAGCTGTTTTTT
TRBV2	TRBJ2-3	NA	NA	CASRQEAADTQYF	TGTGCCAGCAGGCAGGAAGCGGCAGATACGCAGTATTTT
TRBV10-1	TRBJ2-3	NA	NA	CASSDPSTDTQYF	TGCGCCAGCAGTGACCCTAGCACAGATACGCAGTATTTT
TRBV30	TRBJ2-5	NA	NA	CAWSGGGGETQYF	TGTGCCTGGAGTGGGGGGGGCGGAGAGACCCAGTACTTC
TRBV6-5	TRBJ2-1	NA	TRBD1	CASSSGQGVNEQFF	TGTGCCAGCAGTTCGGGACAGGGTGTGAATGAGCAGTTCTTC
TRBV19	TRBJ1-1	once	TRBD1	CASSIRGLVGTEAFF	TGTGCCAGTAGTATCAGGGGGCTTGTGGGCACTGAAGCTTTCTTT